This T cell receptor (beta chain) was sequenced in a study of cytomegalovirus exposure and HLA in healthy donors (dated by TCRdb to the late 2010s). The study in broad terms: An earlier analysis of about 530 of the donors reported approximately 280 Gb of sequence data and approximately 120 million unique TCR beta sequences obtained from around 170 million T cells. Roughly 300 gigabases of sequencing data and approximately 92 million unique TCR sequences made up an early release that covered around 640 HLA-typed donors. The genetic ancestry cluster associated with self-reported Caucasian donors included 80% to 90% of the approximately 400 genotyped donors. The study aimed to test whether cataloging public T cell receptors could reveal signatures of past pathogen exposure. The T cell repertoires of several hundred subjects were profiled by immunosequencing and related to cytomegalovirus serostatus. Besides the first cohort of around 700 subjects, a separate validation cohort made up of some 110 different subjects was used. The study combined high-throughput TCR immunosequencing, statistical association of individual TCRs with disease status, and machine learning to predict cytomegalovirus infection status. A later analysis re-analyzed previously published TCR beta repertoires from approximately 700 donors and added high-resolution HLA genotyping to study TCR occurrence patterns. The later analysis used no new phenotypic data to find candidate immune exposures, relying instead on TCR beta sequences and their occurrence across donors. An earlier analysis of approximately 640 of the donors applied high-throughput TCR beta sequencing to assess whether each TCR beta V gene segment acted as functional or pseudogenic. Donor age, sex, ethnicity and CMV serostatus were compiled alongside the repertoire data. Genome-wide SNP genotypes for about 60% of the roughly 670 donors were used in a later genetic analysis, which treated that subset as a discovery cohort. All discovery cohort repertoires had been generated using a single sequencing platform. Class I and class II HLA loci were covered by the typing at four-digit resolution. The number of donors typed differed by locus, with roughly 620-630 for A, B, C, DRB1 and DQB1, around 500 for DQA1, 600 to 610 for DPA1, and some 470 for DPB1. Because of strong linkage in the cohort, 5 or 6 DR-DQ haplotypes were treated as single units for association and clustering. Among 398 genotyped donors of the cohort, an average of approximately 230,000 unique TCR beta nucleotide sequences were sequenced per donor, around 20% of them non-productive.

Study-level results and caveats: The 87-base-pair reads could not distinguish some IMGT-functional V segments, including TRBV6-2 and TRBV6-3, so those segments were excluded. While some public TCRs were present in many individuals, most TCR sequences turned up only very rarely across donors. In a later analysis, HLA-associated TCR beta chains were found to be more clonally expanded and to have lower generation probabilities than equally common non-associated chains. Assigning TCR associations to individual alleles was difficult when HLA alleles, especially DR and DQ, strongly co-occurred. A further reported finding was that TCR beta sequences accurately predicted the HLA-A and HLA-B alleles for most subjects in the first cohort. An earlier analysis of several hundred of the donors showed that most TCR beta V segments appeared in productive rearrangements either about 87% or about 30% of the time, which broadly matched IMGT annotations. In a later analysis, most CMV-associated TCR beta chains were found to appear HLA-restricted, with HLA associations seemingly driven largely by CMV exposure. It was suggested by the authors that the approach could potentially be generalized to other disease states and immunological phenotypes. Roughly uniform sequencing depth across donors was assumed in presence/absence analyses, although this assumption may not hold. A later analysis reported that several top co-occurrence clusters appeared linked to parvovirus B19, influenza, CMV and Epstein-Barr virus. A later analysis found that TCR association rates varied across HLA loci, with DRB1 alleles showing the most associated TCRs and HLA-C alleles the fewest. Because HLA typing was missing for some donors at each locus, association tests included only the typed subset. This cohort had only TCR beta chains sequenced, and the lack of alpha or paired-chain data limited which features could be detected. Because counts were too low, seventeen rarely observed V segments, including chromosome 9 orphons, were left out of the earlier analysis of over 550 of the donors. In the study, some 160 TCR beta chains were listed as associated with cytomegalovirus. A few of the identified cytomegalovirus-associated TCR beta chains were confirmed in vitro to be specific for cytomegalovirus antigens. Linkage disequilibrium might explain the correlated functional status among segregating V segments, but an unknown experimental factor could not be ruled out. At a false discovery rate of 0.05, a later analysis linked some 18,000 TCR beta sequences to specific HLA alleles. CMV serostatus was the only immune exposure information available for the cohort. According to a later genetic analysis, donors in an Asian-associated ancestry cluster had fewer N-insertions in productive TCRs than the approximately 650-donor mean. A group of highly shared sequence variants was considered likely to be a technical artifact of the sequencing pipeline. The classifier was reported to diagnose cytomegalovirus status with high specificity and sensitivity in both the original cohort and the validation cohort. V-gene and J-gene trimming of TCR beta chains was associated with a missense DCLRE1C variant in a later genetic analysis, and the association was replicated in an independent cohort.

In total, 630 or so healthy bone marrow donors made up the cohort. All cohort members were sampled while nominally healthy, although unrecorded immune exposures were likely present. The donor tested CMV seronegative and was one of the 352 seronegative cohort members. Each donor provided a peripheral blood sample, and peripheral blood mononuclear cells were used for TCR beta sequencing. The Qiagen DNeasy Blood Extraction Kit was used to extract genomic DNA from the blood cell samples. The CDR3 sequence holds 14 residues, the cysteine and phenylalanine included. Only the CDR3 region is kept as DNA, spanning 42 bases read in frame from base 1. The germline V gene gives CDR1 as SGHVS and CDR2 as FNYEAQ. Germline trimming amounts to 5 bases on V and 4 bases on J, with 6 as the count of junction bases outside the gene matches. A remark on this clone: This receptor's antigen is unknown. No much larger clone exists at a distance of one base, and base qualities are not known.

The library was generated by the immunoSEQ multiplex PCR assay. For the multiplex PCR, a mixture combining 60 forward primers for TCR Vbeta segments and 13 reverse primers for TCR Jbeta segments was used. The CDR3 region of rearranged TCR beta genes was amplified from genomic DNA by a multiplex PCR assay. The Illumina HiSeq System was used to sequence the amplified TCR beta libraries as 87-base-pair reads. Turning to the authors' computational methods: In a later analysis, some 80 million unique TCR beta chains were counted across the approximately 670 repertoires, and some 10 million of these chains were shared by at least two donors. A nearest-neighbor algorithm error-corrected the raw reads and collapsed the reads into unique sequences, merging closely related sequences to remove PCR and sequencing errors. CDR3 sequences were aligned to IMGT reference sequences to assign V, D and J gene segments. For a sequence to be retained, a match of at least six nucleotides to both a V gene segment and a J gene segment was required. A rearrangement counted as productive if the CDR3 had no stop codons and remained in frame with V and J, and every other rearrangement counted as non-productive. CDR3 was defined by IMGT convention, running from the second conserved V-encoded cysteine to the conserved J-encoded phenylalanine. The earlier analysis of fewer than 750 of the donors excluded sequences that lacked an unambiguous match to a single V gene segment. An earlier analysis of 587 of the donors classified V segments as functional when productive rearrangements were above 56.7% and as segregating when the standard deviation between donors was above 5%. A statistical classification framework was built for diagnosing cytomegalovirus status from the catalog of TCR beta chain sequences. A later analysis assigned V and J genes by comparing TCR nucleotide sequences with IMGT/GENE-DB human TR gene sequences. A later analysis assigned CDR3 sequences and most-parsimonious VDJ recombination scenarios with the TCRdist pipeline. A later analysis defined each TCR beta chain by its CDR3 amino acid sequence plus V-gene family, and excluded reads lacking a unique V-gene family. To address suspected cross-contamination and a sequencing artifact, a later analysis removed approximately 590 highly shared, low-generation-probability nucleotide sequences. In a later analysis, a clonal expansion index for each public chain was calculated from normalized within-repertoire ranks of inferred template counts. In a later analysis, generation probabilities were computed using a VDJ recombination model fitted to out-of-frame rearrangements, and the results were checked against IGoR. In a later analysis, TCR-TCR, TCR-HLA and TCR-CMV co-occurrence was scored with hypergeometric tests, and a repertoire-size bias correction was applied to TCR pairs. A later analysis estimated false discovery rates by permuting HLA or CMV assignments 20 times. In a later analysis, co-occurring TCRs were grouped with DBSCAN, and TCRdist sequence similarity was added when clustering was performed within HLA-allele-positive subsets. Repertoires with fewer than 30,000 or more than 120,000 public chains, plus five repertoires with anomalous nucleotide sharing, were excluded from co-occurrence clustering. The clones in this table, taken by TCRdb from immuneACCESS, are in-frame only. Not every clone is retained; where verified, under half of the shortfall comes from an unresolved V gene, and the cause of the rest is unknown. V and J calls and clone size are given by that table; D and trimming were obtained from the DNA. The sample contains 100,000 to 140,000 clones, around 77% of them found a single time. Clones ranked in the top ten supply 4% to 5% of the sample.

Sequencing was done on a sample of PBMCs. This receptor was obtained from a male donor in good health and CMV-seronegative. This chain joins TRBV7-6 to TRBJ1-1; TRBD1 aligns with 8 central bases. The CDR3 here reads CASSPRQGSTEAFF. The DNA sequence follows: TGTGCCAGCAGCCCGCGACAGGGGTCCACTGAAGCTTTCTTT. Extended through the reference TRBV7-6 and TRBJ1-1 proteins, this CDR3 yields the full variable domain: GAGVSQSPRYKVTKRGQDVALRCDPISGHVSLYWYRQALGQGPEFLTYFNYEAQQDKSGLPNDRFSAERPEGSISTLTIQRTEQRDSAMYRCASSPRQGSTEAFFGQGTRLTVV.